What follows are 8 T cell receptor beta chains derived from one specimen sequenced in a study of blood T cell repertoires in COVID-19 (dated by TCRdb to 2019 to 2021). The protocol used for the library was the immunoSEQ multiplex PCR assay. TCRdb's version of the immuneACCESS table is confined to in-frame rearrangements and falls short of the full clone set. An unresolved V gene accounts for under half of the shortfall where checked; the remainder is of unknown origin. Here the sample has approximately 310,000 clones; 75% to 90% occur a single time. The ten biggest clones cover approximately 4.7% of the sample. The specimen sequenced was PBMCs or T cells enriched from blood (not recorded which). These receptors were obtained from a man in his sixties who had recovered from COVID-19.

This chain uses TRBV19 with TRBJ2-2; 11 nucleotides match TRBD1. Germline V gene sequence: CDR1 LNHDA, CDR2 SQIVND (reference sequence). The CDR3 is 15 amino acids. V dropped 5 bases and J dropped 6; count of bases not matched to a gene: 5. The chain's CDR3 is CASSGTGGLSGELFF. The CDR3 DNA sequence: TGTGCCAGTAGTGGGACAGGGGGATTGTCCGGGGAGCTGTTTTTT. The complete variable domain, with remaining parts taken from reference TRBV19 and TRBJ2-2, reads DGGITQSPKYLFRKEGQNVTLSCEQNLNHDAMYWYRQDPGQGLRLIYYSQIVNDFQKGDIAEGYSVSREKKESFPLTVTSAQKNPTAFYLCASSGTGGLSGELFFGEGSRLTVL.

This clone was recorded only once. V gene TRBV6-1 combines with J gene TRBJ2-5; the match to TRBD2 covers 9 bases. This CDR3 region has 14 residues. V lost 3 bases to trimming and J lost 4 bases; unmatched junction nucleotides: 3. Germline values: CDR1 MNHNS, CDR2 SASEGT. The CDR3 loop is CASSEGLALETQYF. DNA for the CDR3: TGTGCCAGCAGTGAGGGACTAGCTTTAGAGACCCAGTACTTC.

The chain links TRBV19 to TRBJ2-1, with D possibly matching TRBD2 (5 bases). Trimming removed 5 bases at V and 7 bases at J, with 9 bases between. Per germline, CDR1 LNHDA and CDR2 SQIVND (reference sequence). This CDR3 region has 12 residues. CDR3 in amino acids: CASSVLGNEQFF. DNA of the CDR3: TGTGCCAGTAGTGTACTAGGGAATGAGCAGTTCTTC.

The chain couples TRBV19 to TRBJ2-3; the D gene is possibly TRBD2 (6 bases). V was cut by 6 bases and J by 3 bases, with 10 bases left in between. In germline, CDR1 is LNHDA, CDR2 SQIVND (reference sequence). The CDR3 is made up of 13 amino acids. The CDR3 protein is CASRETSTDTQYF. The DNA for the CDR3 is TGTGCCAGTAGGGAGACTAGTACAGATACGCAGTATTTT.

CDR3 bases: TGCGCCAGCAGCCCAAGACAGAGTGAAAAACTGTTTTTT. The encoded protein is CASSPRQSEKLFF. This chain connects TRBV5-1 to TRBJ1-4, with a tentative D call TRBD1 (5 bases). CDR3 size: 13 residues. Trimming stripped 4 bases from V and 7 bases from J, with 11 bases between. Looked up from germline, CDR1 is SGHRS and CDR2 is YFSETQ.

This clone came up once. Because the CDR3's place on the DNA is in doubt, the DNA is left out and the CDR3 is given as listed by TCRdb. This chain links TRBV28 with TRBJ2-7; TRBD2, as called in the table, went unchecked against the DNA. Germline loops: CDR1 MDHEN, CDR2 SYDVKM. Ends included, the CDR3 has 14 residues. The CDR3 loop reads CASSFVASGSLEYF.

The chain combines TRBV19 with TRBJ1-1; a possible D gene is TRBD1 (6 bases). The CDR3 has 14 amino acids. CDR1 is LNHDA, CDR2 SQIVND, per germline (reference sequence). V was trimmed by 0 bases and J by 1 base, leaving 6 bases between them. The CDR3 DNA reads TGTGCCAGTAGTATAGAACAGGGGAACACTGAAGCTTTCTTT. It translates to CASSIEQGNTEAFF.

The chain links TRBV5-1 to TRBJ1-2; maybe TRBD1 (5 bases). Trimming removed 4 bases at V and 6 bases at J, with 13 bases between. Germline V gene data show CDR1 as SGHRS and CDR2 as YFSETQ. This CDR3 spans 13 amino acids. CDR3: CASSPGGADGYTF. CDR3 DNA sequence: TGCGCCAGCAGCCCGGGAGGGGCCGATGGCTACACCTTC.